The rows below give T cell receptor beta chains drawn from one sample of a study of primary melanoma T cells and metastatic recurrence. Sequencing was performed with immunoSEQ multiplex PCR; in TCRdb, only in-frame clones are kept and a portion is missing. The sample lists several hundred clones, roughly two thirds occurring once. The sample consisted of melanoma tumor tissue. These receptors came from a human donor with melanoma. The CDR3 runs from the conserved cysteine through the conserved F or W. D genes are given only for firm matches. Size values are once, few and many counts, or a class for expanded clones, and some rows have none.

DNA	CDR3	D	V	J	size
TGTGCCAGCAGCCCCACCGGGACAGGTAACACCGGGGAGCTGTTTTTT	CASSPTGTGNTGELFF	TRBD1	TRBV11-3	TRBJ2-2	NA
TGTGCCAGTAGTATAGGTGGGGGACTAGCGGGAGGGCCGAGAAATGAGCAGTTCTTC	CASSIGGGLAGGPRNEQFF	TRBD2	TRBV19	TRBJ2-1	few
TGTGCCAGCAGACCCCCGGGACGCTCTCAAGAGACCCAGTACTTC	CASRPPGRSQETQYF	NA	TRBV6-8	TRBJ2-5	NA
TGCAGCGGGACTAGCGGGAAGGGGAATGAGCAGTTCTTC	CSGTSGKGNEQFF	TRBD2	TRBV29-1	TRBJ2-1	few
TGTGCCAGCAGCTTATCCCCGGTTGGTGAAGCTTTCTTT	CASSLSPVGEAFF	NA	TRBV7-2	TRBJ1-1	NA
TGTGCCTGGAGCGGGAGACTCAGTGGAAGTGAGCAGTTCTTC	CAWSGRLSGSEQFF	NA	TRBV30	TRBJ2-1	few
TGTGCCAGCAGCCCACCCGGGCGGGAGGGGTACAATGAGCAGTTCTTC	CASSPPGREGYNEQFF	TRBD2	TRBV11-3	TRBJ2-1	NA
TGCGCCAGCAGGGGAGGGGAGCGCCATAACACTGAAGCTTTCTTT	CASRGGERHNTEAFF	NA	TRBV5-1	TRBJ1-1	NA
TGTGCCAGCAGTCCCAAGGGGGTTTCTGGAAACACCATATATTTT	CASSPKGVSGNTIYF	NA	TRBV6-8	TRBJ1-3	few
TGTGCCAGTAGTATGGGCGGATATCAGCCCCAGCATTTT	CASSMGGYQPQHF	NA	TRBV19	TRBJ1-5	NA
TGTGCCAGCTCACTAAGAACCAGCCCCGTACATCAGCCCCAGCATTTT	CASSLRTSPVHQPQHF	NA	TRBV18	TRBJ1-5	NA
TGTGCCAGCAGCCCGCTGGGGGCGGGAGGGGCCAACGTCCTGACTTTC	CASSPLGAGGANVLTF	NA	TRBV11-3	TRBJ2-6	NA